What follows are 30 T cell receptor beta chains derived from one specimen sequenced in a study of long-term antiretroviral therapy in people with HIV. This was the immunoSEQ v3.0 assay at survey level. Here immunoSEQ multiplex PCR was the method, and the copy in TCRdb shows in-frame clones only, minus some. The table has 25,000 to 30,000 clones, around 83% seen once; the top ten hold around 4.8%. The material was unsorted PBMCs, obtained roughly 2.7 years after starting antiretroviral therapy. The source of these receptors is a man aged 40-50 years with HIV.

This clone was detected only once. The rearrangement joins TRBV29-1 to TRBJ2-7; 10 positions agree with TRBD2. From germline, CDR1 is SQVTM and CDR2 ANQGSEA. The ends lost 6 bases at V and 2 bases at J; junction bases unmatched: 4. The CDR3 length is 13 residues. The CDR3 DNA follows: TGCAGCGTAGCTAGCGGGGGACCCTACGAGCAGTACTTC. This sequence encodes CSVASGGPYEQYF.

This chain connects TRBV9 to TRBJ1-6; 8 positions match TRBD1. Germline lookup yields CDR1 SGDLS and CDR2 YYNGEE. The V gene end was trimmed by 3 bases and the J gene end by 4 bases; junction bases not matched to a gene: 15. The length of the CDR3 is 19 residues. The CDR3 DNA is TGTGCCAGCAGCGGCTCCCCAACCGACAGGGGACTGTATAATTCACCCCTCCACTTT. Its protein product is CASSGSPTDRGLYNSPLHF.

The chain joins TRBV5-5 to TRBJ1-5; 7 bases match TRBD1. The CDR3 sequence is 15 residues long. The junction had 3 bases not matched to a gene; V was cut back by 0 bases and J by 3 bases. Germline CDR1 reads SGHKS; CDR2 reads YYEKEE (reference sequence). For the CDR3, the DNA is TGTGCCAGCAGCTTGGGCGACAGGGTCAATCAGCCCCAGCATTTT. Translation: CASSLGDRVNQPQHF.

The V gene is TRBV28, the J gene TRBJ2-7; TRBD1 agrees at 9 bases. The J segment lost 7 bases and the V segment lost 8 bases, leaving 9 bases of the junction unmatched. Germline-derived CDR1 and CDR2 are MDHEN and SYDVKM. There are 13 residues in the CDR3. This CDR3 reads CASVAQGALEQYF. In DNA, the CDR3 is TGTGCCAGCGTGGCACAGGGGGCGCTTGAGCAGTACTTC. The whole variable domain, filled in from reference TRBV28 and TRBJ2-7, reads DVKVTQSSRYLVKRTGEKVFLECVQDMDHENMFWYRQDPGLGLRLIYFSYDVKMKEKGDIPEGYSVSREKKERFSLILESASTNQTSMYLCASVAQGALEQYFGPGTRLTVT.

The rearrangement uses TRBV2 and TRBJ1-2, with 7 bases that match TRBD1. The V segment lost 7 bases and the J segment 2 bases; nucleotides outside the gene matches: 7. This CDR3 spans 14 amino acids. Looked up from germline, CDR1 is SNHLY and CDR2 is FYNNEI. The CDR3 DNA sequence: TGTGCCAGCACTCAGGGACAGAGAAACTATGGCTACACCTTC. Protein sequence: CASTQGQRNYGYTF.

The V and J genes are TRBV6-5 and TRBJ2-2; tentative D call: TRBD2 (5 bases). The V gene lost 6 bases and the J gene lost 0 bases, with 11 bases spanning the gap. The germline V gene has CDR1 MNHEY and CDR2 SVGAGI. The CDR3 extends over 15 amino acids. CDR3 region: CASSIARSNTGELFF. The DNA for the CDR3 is TGTGCCAGCAGCATAGCGAGATCGAACACCGGGGAGCTGTTTTTT.

CDR3 in amino acids: CASSPRRENEQYF. DNA of the CDR3: TGTGCCAGCAGCCCAAGACGGGAAAACGAGCAGTACTTC. The chain uses TRBV7-8 and TRBJ2-7; D possibly corresponds to TRBD2 (5 bases). V gave up 5 bases and J gave up 5 bases, with 13 bases separating them. The CDR3 extends over 13 amino acids. Germline CDR1 is SGHVS and CDR2 is FQNEAQ.

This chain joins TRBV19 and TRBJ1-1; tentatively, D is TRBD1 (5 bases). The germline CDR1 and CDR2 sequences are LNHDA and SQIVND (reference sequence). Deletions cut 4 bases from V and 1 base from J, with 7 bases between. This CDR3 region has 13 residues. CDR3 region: CASSRGSNTEAFF. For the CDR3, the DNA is TGTGCCAGTAGTAGGGGCTCGAACACTGAAGCTTTCTTT.

The CDR3 loop is CASSPGTGVSRYGYTF. DNA of the CDR3: TGTGCCAGCAGCCCCGGGACAGGGGTGTCGCGCTATGGCTACACCTTC. This chain links TRBV5-4 with TRBJ1-2; 10 bases are a match to TRBD1. The CDR3 extends over 16 amino acids. Looked up from germline, CDR1 is SGHNT and CDR2 is YYREEE (reference sequence). V lost 4 bases and J lost 4; bases outside the gene matches: 10.

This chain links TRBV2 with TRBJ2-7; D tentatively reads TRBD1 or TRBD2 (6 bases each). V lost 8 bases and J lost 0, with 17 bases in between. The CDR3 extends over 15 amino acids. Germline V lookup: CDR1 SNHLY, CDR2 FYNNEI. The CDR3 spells CASLPRGTFSYEQYF. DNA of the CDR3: TGTGCCAGCCTCCCGCGCGGGACATTCTCCTACGAGCAGTACTTC.

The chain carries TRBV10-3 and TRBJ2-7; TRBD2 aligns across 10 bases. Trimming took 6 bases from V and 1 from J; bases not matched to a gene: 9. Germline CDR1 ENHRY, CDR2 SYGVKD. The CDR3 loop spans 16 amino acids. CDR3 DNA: TGTGCCATCAGGGGGCTAGCGGGAGACACGTCCTACGAGCAGTACTTC. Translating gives CAIRGLAGDTSYEQYF.

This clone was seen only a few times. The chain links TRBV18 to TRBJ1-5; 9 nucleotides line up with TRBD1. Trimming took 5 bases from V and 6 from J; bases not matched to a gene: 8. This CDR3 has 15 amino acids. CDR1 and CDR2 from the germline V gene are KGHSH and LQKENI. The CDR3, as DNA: TGTGCCAGCTCATCTGACAGGGGGAAGGGTCAGCCCCAGCATTTT. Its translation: CASSSDRGKGQPQHF.

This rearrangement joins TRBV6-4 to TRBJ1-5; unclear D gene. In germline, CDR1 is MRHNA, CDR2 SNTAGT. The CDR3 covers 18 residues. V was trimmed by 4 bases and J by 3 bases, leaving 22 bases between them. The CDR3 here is CASSVRGTKIGANQPQHF. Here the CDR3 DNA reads TGTGCCAGCAGTGTCCGGGGAACAAAAATCGGTGCCAATCAGCCCCAGCATTTT.

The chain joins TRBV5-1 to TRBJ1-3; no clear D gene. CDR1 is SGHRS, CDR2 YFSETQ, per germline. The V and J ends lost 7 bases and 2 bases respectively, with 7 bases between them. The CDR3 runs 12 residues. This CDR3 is CASGRPGNTIYF. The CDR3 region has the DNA TGCGCCAGCGGCAGACCTGGAAACACCATATATTTT.

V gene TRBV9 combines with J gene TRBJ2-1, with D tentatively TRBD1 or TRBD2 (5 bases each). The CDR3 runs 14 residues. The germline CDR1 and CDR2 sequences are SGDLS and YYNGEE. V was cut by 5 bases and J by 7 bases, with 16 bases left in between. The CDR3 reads CASRTGPVGNEQFF. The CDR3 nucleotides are TGTGCCAGCAGGACGGGGCCCGTCGGAAATGAGCAGTTCTTC.

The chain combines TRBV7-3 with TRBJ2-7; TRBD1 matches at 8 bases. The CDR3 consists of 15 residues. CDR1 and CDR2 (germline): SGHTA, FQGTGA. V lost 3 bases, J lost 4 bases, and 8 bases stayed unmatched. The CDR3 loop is CASSFYGQGEYEQYF. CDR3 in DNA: TGTGCCAGCAGCTTCTACGGACAGGGAGAGTACGAGCAGTACTTC. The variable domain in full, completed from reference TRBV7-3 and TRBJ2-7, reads GAGVSQTPSNKVTEKGKYVELRCDPISGHTALYWYRQSLGQGPEFLIYFQGTGAADDSGLPNDRFFAVRPEGSVSTLKIQRTERGDSAVYLCASSFYGQGEYEQYFGPGTRLTVT.

CDR3 coding DNA: TGTGCCTGTGAATCTCGGGGGGCTGACACTGAAGCTTTCTTT. Protein sequence: CACESRGADTEAFF. The chain recombines TRBV30 with TRBJ1-1, with a possible D match to TRBD1 (6 bases). Germline V lookup: CDR1 GTSNPN, CDR2 SVGIG (reference sequence). This CDR3 region has 14 residues. V was trimmed by 6 bases and J by 3 bases, leaving 17 bases between them.

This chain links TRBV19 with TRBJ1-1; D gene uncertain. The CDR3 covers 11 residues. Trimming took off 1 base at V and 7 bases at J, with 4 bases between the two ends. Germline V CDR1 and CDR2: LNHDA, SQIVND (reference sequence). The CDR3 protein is CASSIVGEAFF. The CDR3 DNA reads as TGTGCCAGTAGTATAGTTGGTGAAGCTTTCTTT.

CDR3 region: CASSLRTTRTTNEKLFF. The CDR3 DNA follows: TGTGCCAGCAGCCTTCGTACCACACGGACAACTAATGAAAAACTGTTTTTT. This chain connects TRBV5-5 to TRBJ1-4; no reliable D call. Germline assignment: CDR1 SGHKS and CDR2 YYEKEE (reference sequence). This CDR3 has 17 amino acids. Trimming left V 4 bases short and J 0 bases short, with 16 bases between. The full variable domain, completed using reference TRBV5-5 and TRBJ1-4, is DAGVTQSPTHLIKTRGQQVTLRCSPISGHKSVSWYQQVLGQGPQFIFQYYEKEERGRGNFPDRFSARQFPNYSSELNVNALLLGDSALYLCASSLRTTRTTNEKLFFGSGTQLSVL.

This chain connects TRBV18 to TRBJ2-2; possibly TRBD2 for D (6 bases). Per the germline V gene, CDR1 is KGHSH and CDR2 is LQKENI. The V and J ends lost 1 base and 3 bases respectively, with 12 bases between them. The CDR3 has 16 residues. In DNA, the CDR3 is TGTGCCAGCTCACCACAACGCGGGGCATACACCGGGGAGCTGTTTTTT. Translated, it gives CASSPQRGAYTGELFF.

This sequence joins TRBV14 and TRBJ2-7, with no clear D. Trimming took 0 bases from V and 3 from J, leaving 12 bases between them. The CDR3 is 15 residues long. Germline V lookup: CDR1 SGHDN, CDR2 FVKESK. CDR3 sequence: CASSQDKRTNYEQYF. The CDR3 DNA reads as TGTGCCAGCAGCCAAGATAAAAGGACGAACTACGAGCAGTACTTC.

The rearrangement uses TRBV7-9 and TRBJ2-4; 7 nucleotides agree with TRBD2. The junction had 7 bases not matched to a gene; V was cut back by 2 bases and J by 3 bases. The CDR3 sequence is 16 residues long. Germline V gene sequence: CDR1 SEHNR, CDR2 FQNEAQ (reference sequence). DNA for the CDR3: TGTGCCAGCAGCTTACCCGTAGGGAGGGGCAAAAACATTCAGTACTTC. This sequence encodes CASSLPVGRGKNIQYF.

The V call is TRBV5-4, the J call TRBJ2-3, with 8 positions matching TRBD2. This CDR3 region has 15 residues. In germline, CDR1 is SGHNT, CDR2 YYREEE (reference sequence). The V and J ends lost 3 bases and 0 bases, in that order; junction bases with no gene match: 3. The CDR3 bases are TGTGCCAGCAGCTCGGCGGGGGGTAGCACAGATACGCAGTATTTT. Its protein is CASSSAGGSTDTQYF.

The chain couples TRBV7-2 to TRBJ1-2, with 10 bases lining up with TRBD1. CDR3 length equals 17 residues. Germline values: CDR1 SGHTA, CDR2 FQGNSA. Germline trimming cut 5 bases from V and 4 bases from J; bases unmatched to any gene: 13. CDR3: CASSPQPPGQGPYGYTF. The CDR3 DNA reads TGTGCCAGCAGCCCACAACCCCCGGGACAGGGGCCCTATGGCTACACCTTC.

The CDR3 protein is CASSSPQAGGTTDTQYF. The CDR3 region has the DNA TGTGCCAGCAGTTCCCCCCAAGCGGGAGGCACCACAGATACGCAGTATTTT. The rearrangement joins TRBV28 to TRBJ2-3; 9 positions match TRBD2. Germline assignment: CDR1 MDHEN and CDR2 SYDVKM. The CDR3 sequence is 17 residues long. The ends lost 4 bases at V and 2 bases at J; junction bases unmatched: 10.

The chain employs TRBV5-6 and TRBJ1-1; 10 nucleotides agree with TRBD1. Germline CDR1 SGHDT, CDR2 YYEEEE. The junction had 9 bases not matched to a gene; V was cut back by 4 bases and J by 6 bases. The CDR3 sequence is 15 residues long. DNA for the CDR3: TGTGCCAGCAGCCCCCGACAGGGGGCGCGGGCTGAAGCTTTCTTT. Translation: CASSPRQGARAEAFF.

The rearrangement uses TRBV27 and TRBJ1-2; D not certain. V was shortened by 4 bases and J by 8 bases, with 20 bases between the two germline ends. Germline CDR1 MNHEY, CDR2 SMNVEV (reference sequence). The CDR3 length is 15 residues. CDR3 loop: CASSSPGSPDRGYTF. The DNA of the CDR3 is TGTGCCAGCAGTTCCCCCGGCAGCCCCGACCGAGGCTACACCTTC.

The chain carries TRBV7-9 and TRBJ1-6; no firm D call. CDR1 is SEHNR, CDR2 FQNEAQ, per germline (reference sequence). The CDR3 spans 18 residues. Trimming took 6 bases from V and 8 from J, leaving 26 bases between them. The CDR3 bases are TGTGCCAGCAGGGGCCGGGAGGACCCCTTCCCTCTCGATTCACCCCTCCACTTT. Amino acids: CASRGREDPFPLDSPLHF.

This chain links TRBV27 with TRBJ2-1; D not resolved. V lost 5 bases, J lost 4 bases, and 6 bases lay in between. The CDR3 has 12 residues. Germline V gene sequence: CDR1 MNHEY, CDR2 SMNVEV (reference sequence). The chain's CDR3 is CASSGAYNEQFF. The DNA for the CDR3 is TGTGCCAGCAGTGGAGCTTACAATGAGCAGTTCTTC.

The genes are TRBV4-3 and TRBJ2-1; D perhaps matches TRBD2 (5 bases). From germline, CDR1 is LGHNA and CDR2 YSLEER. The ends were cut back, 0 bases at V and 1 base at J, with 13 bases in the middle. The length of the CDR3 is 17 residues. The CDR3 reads CASSQDGVSRSYNEQFF. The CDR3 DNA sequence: TGCGCCAGCAGCCAAGACGGGGTGTCTAGGTCCTACAATGAGCAGTTCTTC.